Following are 25 T cell receptor beta chains from one sample sequenced in a study of shared clonotypes between healthy human individuals. Repertoires were generated with immunoSEQ multiplex PCR, while TCRdb's copy carries only in-frame clones and drops some. The data contain just under 350,000 clones, 70% to 75% of them singletons. The sequenced sample consisted of memory CD4+ T cells sorted from blood. Subset here: CD45RA-negative fraction. These receptors came from a man younger than 40 in good health.

The V gene is TRBV5-1, the J gene TRBJ2-1; D may be TRBD2 (5 bases). The V end lost 0 bases, the J end lost 2 bases, and 21 bases lay between the germline ends. Germline CDR1 is SGHRS and CDR2 is YFSETQ. The CDR3 extends over 19 amino acids. DNA for the CDR3: TGCGCCAGCAGCTTGGAGCGGATGGGGTCTATATATACCTACAATGAGCAGTTCTTC. Protein product: CASSLERMGSIYTYNEQFF.

V usage is TRBV25-1 and J usage is TRBJ1-6; D unresolved. Trimming took off 7 bases at V and 7 bases at J, with 8 bases between the two ends. The CDR3 sequence is 12 residues long. Germline V CDR1 and CDR2: MGHDK, SYGVNS. CDR3 in DNA: TGTGCCAGCAATCGGCTCAATTCACCCCTCCACTTT. Its protein product is CASNRLNSPLHF. Drawing the rest from reference TRBV25-1 and TRBJ1-6, the complete variable domain is EADIYQTPRYLVIGTGKKITLECSQTMGHDKMYWYQQDPGMELHLIHYSYGVNSTEKGDLSSESTVSRIRTEHFPLTLESARPSHTSQYLCASNRLNSPLHFGNGTRLTVT.

This rearrangement joins TRBV6-1 to TRBJ2-1, with TRBD2 as a possible D gene (6 bases). This CDR3 contains 15 residues. Germline V lookup: CDR1 MNHNS, CDR2 SASEGT. The V and J ends lost 1 base and 4 bases respectively, with 11 bases between them. CDR3 loop: CASSEGSLAYNEQFF. CDR3 in DNA: TGTGCCAGCAGTGAAGGTAGTCTAGCGTACAATGAGCAGTTCTTC.

The rearrangement links TRBV29-1 to TRBJ2-3; TRBD2 matches at 8 bases. The germline gives CDR1 SQVTM, CDR2 ANQGSEA. J gave up 6 bases and V 7 bases, and 9 bases lay outside the gene matches. The CDR3 is 13 residues long. CDR3 DNA: TGCAGCGGTGCCCCCCGGGGGGGGGATACGCAGTATTTT. Protein: CSGAPRGGDTQYF.

The chain uses TRBV5-1 and TRBJ2-2; 8 bases fit TRBD1. This CDR3 has 16 residues. Germline CDR1 SGHRS, CDR2 YFSETQ. V gave up 6 bases and J gave up 0 bases; unmatched junction bases: 7. The CDR3 region is CASTADRVTNTGELFF. CDR3 nucleotide sequence: TGCGCCAGCACCGCGGACAGGGTAACGAACACCGGGGAGCTGTTTTTT.

This chain uses TRBV2 with TRBJ2-2, with no clear D. Trimming shortened V by 4 bases and J by 7 bases, and 10 bases separated the two germline ends. This CDR3 is 13 amino acids long. Germline V lookup: CDR1 SNHLY, CDR2 FYNNEI. The CDR3, as DNA: TGTGCCAGCAGTGCCAGTGCTGACGGGGAGCTGTTTTTT. This gives the protein CASSASADGELFF.

The J gene is TRBJ2-3, the V gene TRBV2; 12 nucleotides agree with TRBD2. The germline V gene has CDR1 SNHLY and CDR2 FYNNEI. V lost 3 bases and J lost 8; bases outside the gene matches: 6. The CDR3 has 15 amino acids. The CDR3 is CASSDTGTSGSTQYF. As DNA, the CDR3 is TGTGCCAGCAGTGACACCGGGACTAGCGGGTCTACGCAGTATTTT.

This clone has only a few counts. The chain links TRBV5-1 to TRBJ1-1, with unresolved D. V shed 4 bases and J shed 7 bases, with 20 bases lying between them. From germline, CDR1 is SGHRS and CDR2 YFSETQ. This CDR3 has 15 residues. The CDR3 region has the DNA TGCGCCAGCAGCCCGGGTGGGCAGAACATCGGTGAAGCTTTCTTT. This gives the protein CASSPGGQNIGEAFF.

A single count supports this clone. This sequence joins TRBV5-4 and TRBJ2-7, with 7 positions matching TRBD2. V trimming: 2 bases; J trimming: 1 base; junction bases outside the gene matches: 6. The germline V gene encodes CDR1 SGHNT and CDR2 YYREEE (reference sequence). CDR3 length equals 15 residues. The CDR3 coding sequence is TGTGCCAGCAGCTTAAGTAGCGGGCTGTCCTACGAGCAGTACTTC. Translated, it gives CASSLSSGLSYEQYF.

The rearrangement joins TRBV7-9 to TRBJ2-1; D gene unclear. Germline assignment: CDR1 SEHNR and CDR2 FQNEAQ (reference sequence). There are 13 residues in the CDR3. Trimming took off 6 bases at V and 5 bases at J, with 11 bases between the two ends. CDR3 DNA sequence: TGTGCCAGCAGTCCTCCATCTAACAATGAGCAGTTCTTC. The encoded protein is CASSPPSNNEQFF.

This chain links TRBV18 with TRBJ2-6; D remains ambiguous. The ends were cut back, 2 bases at V and 0 bases at J, with 8 bases in the middle. This CDR3 comprises 16 residues. CDR1 is KGHSH, CDR2 LQKENI, per germline. CDR3 nucleotides: TGTGCCAGCTCACCAGGTCTAAGCTCTGGGGCCAACGTCCTGACTTTC. This codes for CASSPGLSSGANVLTF.

V usage is TRBV10-3 and J usage is TRBJ2-5; D is tentatively TRBD1 or TRBD2 (5 bases each). Trimming took 6 bases from V and 5 from J, leaving 13 bases between them. Germline V gene sequence: CDR1 ENHRY, CDR2 SYGVKD. This CDR3 is built from 13 residues. The CDR3 region is CAIRRGVLETQYF. DNA of the CDR3: TGTGCCATCAGAAGAGGGGTTTTGGAGACCCAGTACTTC.

This chain connects TRBV7-2 to TRBJ2-7; D not resolved. This CDR3 is 11 amino acids long. Per germline, CDR1 SGHTA and CDR2 FQGNSA. V lost 4 bases to trimming and J lost 3 bases, with 4 bases between them. The CDR3 nucleotides read TGTGCCAGCAGCTACCGCTACGAGCAGTACTTC. As protein: CASSYRYEQYF.

The chain employs TRBV7-9 and TRBJ2-1; weak D call: TRBD1 (5 bases). V shed 0 bases and J shed 7 bases, with 16 bases lying between them. CDR3 length equals 16 residues. Germline loops: CDR1 SEHNR, CDR2 FQNEAQ (reference sequence). The CDR3 loop is CASSLAWGGGGNEQFF. The CDR3 region has the DNA TGTGCCAGCAGCTTAGCATGGGGCGGCGGTGGAAATGAGCAGTTCTTC.

This clone was counted only a few times. The chain links TRBV11-2 to TRBJ2-1; 12 bases line up with TRBD2. Unmatched junction bases numbered 10, after V lost 2 bases and J lost 2 bases. This CDR3 has 19 residues. Germline V gene lookup returns CDR1 SGHAT and CDR2 FQNNGV. In DNA, the CDR3 is TGTGCCAGCAGCTTATCTCGGGCTAGCGGGAGGGGACCCTACAATGAGCAGTTCTTC. Translation: CASSLSRASGRGPYNEQFF.

This chain joins TRBV5-1 and TRBJ2-2; D perhaps matches TRBD2 (6 bases). The V and J ends lost 2 bases and 0 bases respectively, with 11 bases between them. CDR3 length equals 16 residues. CDR1 and CDR2 from the germline V gene are SGHRS and YFSETQ. The CDR3 DNA reads as TGCGCCAGCAGCTTCCTTAGCGGAACGAACACCGGGGAGCTGTTTTTT. Its protein is CASSFLSGTNTGELFF.

This clone was seen a few times. The chain uses TRBV7-2 and TRBJ2-1; 10 bases match TRBD2. The CDR3 has 15 residues. CDR1 is SGHTA and CDR2 is FQGNSA in the germline V gene. The V and J ends lost 4 bases and 4 bases, in that order; junction bases with no gene match: 4. Written as DNA, the CDR3 is TGTGCCAGCAGCTCGGGACTAGCGTGGTACAATGAGCAGTTCTTC. It codes for CASSSGLAWYNEQFF.

This clone was counted between two and nine times. This chain connects TRBV30 to TRBJ2-3; D is unresolved. Trimming cost V 4 bases and J 3 bases, with 8 bases left between them. Germline CDR1 and CDR2: GTSNPN and SVGIG (reference sequence). The CDR3 sequence is 12 residues long. Here the CDR3 DNA reads TGTGCCTGGAATGATGCGACAGATACGCAGTATTTT. Residues: CAWNDATDTQYF.

This chain joins TRBV5-1 and TRBJ2-7; weak D call: TRBD1 (5 bases). The V end was cut by 0 bases, the J end by 3 bases, with 10 bases between. Germline CDR1 is SGHRS and CDR2 is YFSETQ. The CDR3 spans 14 residues. CDR3 residues: CASSLVPGNYEQYF. The CDR3, as DNA: TGCGCCAGCAGCTTGGTGCCAGGGAACTACGAGCAGTACTTC.

The chain has TRBV2 and TRBJ2-3; the match to TRBD1 covers 7 bases. V gave up 6 bases and J gave up 4 bases; unmatched junction bases: 7. The CDR3 runs 14 residues. Per the germline V gene, CDR1 is SNHLY and CDR2 is FYNNEI. This CDR3 reads CASRDGTGADTQYF. Here the CDR3 DNA reads TGTGCCAGCAGGGACGGTACAGGGGCAGATACGCAGTATTTT.

The chain joins TRBV7-6 to TRBJ2-3; D ambiguous. The V end lost 1 base, the J end lost 1 base, and 3 bases lay between the germline ends. Germline V CDR1 and CDR2: SGHVS, FNYEAQ. The CDR3 runs 13 residues. The CDR3 sequence is CASSLGGTDTQYF. The CDR3 nucleotides are TGTGCCAGCAGCTTAGGGGGCACAGATACGCAGTATTTT.

The V call is TRBV2, the J call TRBJ2-3; D might be TRBD2 (5 bases). CDR1 and CDR2 (germline): SNHLY, FYNNEI. The length of the CDR3 is 15 residues. V gave up 8 bases and J gave up 2 bases, with 17 bases separating them. The CDR3 coding sequence is TGTGCCAGCCCTAGGAGGAGTGGAAACACAGATACGCAGTATTTT. Translated, it gives CASPRRSGNTDTQYF.

This clone has a handful of counts. Other DNA sequences in this specimen translate into the identical CDR3. CDR3 coding DNA: TGTGCCAGCAGCTTAGCTGGGGCAGCAACAACTAATGAAAAACTGTTTTTT. Translating it yields CASSLAGAATTNEKLFF. The chain is built from TRBV7-2 and TRBJ1-4, with TRBD1 as a possible D gene (5 bases). The CDR3 is made up of 17 amino acids. Germline lookup yields CDR1 SGHTA and CDR2 FQGNSA. V was cut by 0 bases and J by 0 bases, with 11 bases left in between.

The chain uses TRBV6-1 and TRBJ1-1; unclear D gene. This CDR3 has 15 residues. V gave up 7 bases and J gave up 4 bases, with 19 bases separating them. Germline-derived CDR1 and CDR2 are MNHNS and SASEGT. CDR3 loop: CASTLFGGRATEAFF. CDR3 nucleotides: TGTGCCAGCACTCTTTTCGGAGGGAGGGCCACTGAAGCTTTCTTT.

The chain employs TRBV28 and TRBJ2-7; 7 bases are a match to TRBD2. Germline V CDR1 and CDR2: MDHEN, SYDVKM. After removal of 5 bases from V and 4 bases from J, the junction contained 8 bases not matched to a gene. This CDR3 spans 14 amino acids. CDR3 region: CASSPLGGKYEQYF. For the CDR3, the DNA is TGTGCCAGCAGTCCTTTGGGGGGGAAGTACGAGCAGTACTTC.